Described below is a single TCR beta chain sequence and its context. This entry comes from a study of shared clonotypes between healthy human individuals. Libraries were prepared by immunoSEQ multiplex PCR; TCRdb keeps only in-frame clonotypes and omits some of them. The repertoire includes 2 million or so clones, roughly 94% of them detected once, and 0.1% to 0.15% sits in the top ten. Germline V gives CDR1 SGHRS, CDR2 YFSETQ. This CDR3 comprises 14 residues. Trimming pared 4 bases from V and 2 bases from J, leaving 13 bases between. This receptor was identified in a young man in good health. The specimen was naive CD4+ T cells sorted from blood. Subset: CD45RA+ positively selected. The chain has TRBV5-1 and TRBJ2-7; no reliable D call. The CDR3 sequence: CASSVDNGPYEQYF. CDR3 bases: TGCGCCAGCAGCGTCGATAACGGACCCTACGAGCAGTACTTC.